These 30 T cell receptor beta chains originate from one sample sequenced in a study of blood T cell repertoires in COVID-19. Measured with immunoSEQ multiplex PCR; TCRdb has only the in-frame clones, and not every one. The sample contains tens of thousands of clones, about nine tenths of which appear only once. Sequencing was performed on peripheral blood. These receptors all come from a man between 45 and 60 years old with active or convalescent COVID-19.

This chain uses TRBV29-1 with TRBJ1-2; 9 bases line up with TRBD1. Unmatched junction bases numbered 1, after V lost 4 bases and J lost 4 bases. The CDR3 has 12 amino acids. Per germline, CDR1 SQVTM and CDR2 ANQGSEA. As DNA, the CDR3 is TGCAGCGTTGGACAGGGGGTCTATGGCTACACCTTC. The encoded protein is CSVGQGVYGYTF.

In this sample, this clone turned up a few times. The V call is TRBV4-2, the J call TRBJ1-6, with D unclear. The germline V gene has CDR1 LGHNA and CDR2 YNFKEQ. Trimming took 0 bases from V and 7 from J, leaving 7 bases between them. This CDR3 comprises 14 residues. The CDR3 region is CASSQDIGNSPLHF. CDR3 coding DNA: TGTGCCAGCAGCCAAGACATCGGGAATTCACCCCTCCACTTT.

The chain is built from TRBV6-5 and TRBJ1-5; D is uncertain. CDR3 length: 14 residues. Trimming took off 6 bases at V and 0 bases at J, with 9 bases between the two ends. Germline V gene data show CDR1 as MNHEY and CDR2 as SVGAGI. In DNA form, the CDR3 reads TGTGCCAGCAGGCCAGGATATAGCAATCAGCCCCAGCATTTT. Translating gives CASRPGYSNQPQHF.

Remarks on this clone: An end of the junction differs from the germline gene, which may be a read error. This chain connects TRBV24-1 to TRBJ2-1, with 11 bases matching TRBD2. Per the germline V gene, CDR1 is KGHDR and CDR2 is SFDVKD. The length of the CDR3 is 12 residues. In DNA form, the CDR3 reads TGTGCCACCAGTGACTCTAGCGGGGGGCGGCTCTTC. This gives the protein CATSDSSGGRLF.

This sequence joins TRBV18 and TRBJ2-7; 8 nucleotides align to TRBD2. The CDR3 runs 15 residues. V shed 6 bases and J 1 base; nucleotides not matched to a gene: 8. The germline V gene encodes CDR1 KGHSH and CDR2 LQKENI. CDR3 protein: CASSPGTSESYEQYF. Here the CDR3 DNA reads TGTGCCAGCTCCCCCGGGACTAGTGAATCCTACGAGCAGTACTTC.

This chain joins TRBV15 and TRBJ1-5, with 9 bases matching TRBD1. The CDR3 covers 15 residues. The V segment lost 3 bases and the J segment 3 bases; nucleotides outside the gene matches: 3. Germline-derived CDR1 and CDR2 are LNHNV and YYDKDF (reference sequence). CDR3 loop: CATSRGQGINQPQHF. The DNA for the CDR3 is TGTGCCACCAGCAGGGGACAGGGTATCAATCAGCCCCAGCATTTT. Full variable domain (remainder filled in from reference TRBV15 and TRBJ1-5): DAMVIQNPRYQVTQFGKPVTLSCSQTLNHNVMYWYQQKSSQAPKLLFHYYDKDFNNEADTPDNFQSRRPNTSFCFLDIRSPGLGDTAMYLCATSRGQGINQPQHFGDGTRLSIL.

The V call is TRBV7-2, the J call TRBJ1-1; D ambiguous. V lost 3 bases and J 1 base, leaving 6 bases between the germline ends. The length of the CDR3 is 13 residues. Germline-derived CDR1 and CDR2 are SGHTA and FQGNSA. Here the CDR3 DNA reads TGTGCCAGCAGCTTTACCAGGAACACTGAAGCTTTCTTT. As protein: CASSFTRNTEAFF.

V gene TRBV7-2 combines with J gene TRBJ1-3; 9 nucleotides agree with TRBD1. Germline lookup yields CDR1 SGHTA and CDR2 FQGNSA. V trimming: 8 bases; J trimming: 0 bases; junction bases outside the gene matches: 8. The CDR3 covers 16 residues. The CDR3 is CASAPPGQGSGNTIYF. The DNA of the CDR3 is TGTGCCAGCGCCCCCCCGGGACAGGGCTCTGGAAACACCATATATTTT.

The chain employs TRBV10-3 and TRBJ2-2, with 7 bases matching TRBD2. The V and J ends lost 4 bases and 6 bases, in that order; junction bases with no gene match: 8. The length of the CDR3 is 15 residues. Germline CDR1 reads ENHRY; CDR2 reads SYGVKD. The CDR3 reads CAISGPFRGAGELFF. The DNA for the CDR3 is TGTGCCATCAGTGGGCCCTTCCGGGGGGCCGGGGAGCTGTTTTTT.

J is TRBJ1-1 and V is TRBV28; TRBD1 might be the D (5 bases). The V and J ends lost 2 bases and 4 bases respectively, with 14 bases between them. The CDR3 loop spans 15 amino acids. Germline loops: CDR1 MDHEN, CDR2 SYDVKM. CDR3 DNA sequence: TGTGCCAGCAGTTTAGGGGCGGGGAGTGGCACTGAAGCTTTCTTT. It specifies CASSLGAGSGTEAFF.

This chain joins TRBV7-2 and TRBJ1-6; the D gene is possibly TRBD1 (5 bases). Germline-derived CDR1 and CDR2 are SGHTA and FQGNSA. Between the trimmed V and J ends, which lost 4 bases and 6 bases, there was a span of 10 bases. The CDR3 contains 14 residues. CDR3 residues: CASSWGDPNSPLHF. The CDR3, as DNA: TGTGCCAGCAGCTGGGGGGACCCTAATTCACCCCTCCACTTT.

The chain combines TRBV6-6 with TRBJ2-2, with D unresolved. Germline loops: CDR1 MNHNY, CDR2 SVGAGI (reference sequence). CDR3 length: 14 residues. The germline V and J ends were trimmed by 2 bases and 4 bases, with 8 bases remaining between them. DNA of the CDR3: TGTGCCAGCAGTTACGAAGTGGCCACCGGGGAGCTGTTTTTT. This codes for CASSYEVATGELFF.

The chain combines TRBV6-6 with TRBJ1-5; D ambiguous. Germline CDR1 is MNHNY and CDR2 is SVGAGI (reference sequence). V was shortened by 2 bases and J by 1 base, with 6 bases between the two germline ends. This CDR3 is built from 14 residues. The CDR3 region has the DNA TGTGCCAGCAGTTACGCGGAGAGCAATCAGCCCCAGCATTTT. Protein product: CASSYAESNQPQHF.

J is TRBJ2-7 and V is TRBV28; a weak D match, TRBD2 (6 bases). This CDR3 contains 15 residues. The ends were cut back, 6 bases at V and 0 bases at J, with 15 bases in the middle. CDR1 MDHEN and CDR2 SYDVKM come from the germline V gene. Here the CDR3 DNA reads TGTGCCAGCAGCACCCGGGACTTTAGCTCCTACGAGCAGTACGTC. This gives the protein CASSTRDFSSYEQYV.

The chain employs TRBV28 and TRBJ1-2; D unresolved. Looked up from germline, CDR1 is MDHEN and CDR2 is SYDVKM. This CDR3 has 15 amino acids. Trimming pared 1 base from V and 0 bases from J, leaving 9 bases between. CDR3 amino acids: CASSLSVLANYGYTF. CDR3 in DNA: TGTGCCAGCAGTTTATCCGTTTTAGCTAACTATGGCTACACCTTC.

The chain recombines TRBV6-6 with TRBJ2-7; D remains unclear. Germline CDR1 reads MNHNY; CDR2 reads SVGAGI (reference sequence). V lost 0 bases and J 7 bases, leaving 7 bases between the germline ends. CDR3 length: 12 amino acids. The CDR3 nucleotides read TGTGCCAGCAGTTACTCGATGCGGGAGCAGTACTTC. Protein sequence: CASSYSMREQYF.

This chain links TRBV2 with TRBJ1-2, with D perhaps matching TRBD1 (6 bases). This CDR3 contains 15 residues. Germline V gene data show CDR1 as SNHLY and CDR2 as FYNNEI. Trimming removed 5 bases at V and 4 bases at J, with 17 bases between. In DNA form, the CDR3 reads TGTGCCAGCAGTCTAACCGGGACACCCGTCTATGGCTACACCTTC. Translation: CASSLTGTPVYGYTF.

The chain has TRBV24-1 and TRBJ1-6; 7 bases match TRBD1. V was clipped by 3 bases and J by 10 bases; unmatched bases: 8. CDR3 length: 15 amino acids. The germline V gene encodes CDR1 KGHDR and CDR2 SFDVKD. DNA for the CDR3: TGTGCCACCAGTGATCCCCGACAGGGTGGCTCACCCCTCCACTTT. Translation gives CATSDPRQGGSPLHF.

The chain has TRBV20-1 and TRBJ2-3; D gene ambiguous. Trimming left V 5 bases short and J 6 bases short, with 6 bases between. The length of the CDR3 is 10 residues. CDR1 is DFQATT, CDR2 SNEGSKA, per germline (reference sequence). The CDR3 region has the DNA TGCAGTGCTCCGCGTGATACGCAGTATTTT. Its translation is CSAPRDTQYF.

J is TRBJ1-3 and V is TRBV6-5; D gene unclear. V lost 11 bases and J 3 bases, leaving 11 bases between the germline ends. The CDR3 contains 12 residues. Looked up from germline, CDR1 is MNHEY and CDR2 is SVGAGI. In nucleotides, the CDR3 is TGTGCCGTCGGGGTGGGTGGAAACACCATATATTTT. It is translated as CAVGVGGNTIYF.

This chain connects TRBV19 to TRBJ2-7; 8 bases fit TRBD2. The CDR3 has 15 amino acids. V was pared by 1 base and J by 3 bases, with 5 bases of the junction left unmatched. Germline V lookup: CDR1 LNHDA, CDR2 SQIVND (reference sequence). In DNA, the CDR3 is TGTGCCAGTAGTATAGTTGATAGCGGGGTCTACGAGCAGTACTTC. Its protein product is CASSIVDSGVYEQYF.

The genes are TRBV10-2 and TRBJ2-7; D perhaps matches TRBD1 (6 bases). The CDR3 length is 12 residues. Trimming left V 5 bases short and J 4 bases short, with 9 bases between. The germline V gene has CDR1 WSHSY and CDR2 SAAADI. The CDR3 DNA sequence: TGCGCCAGCAGTCCCGGACAGTACGAGCAGTACGTC. It encodes CASSPGQYEQYV.

The V gene is TRBV28, the J gene TRBJ1-5; D remains unclear. Germline CDR1 reads MDHEN; CDR2 reads SYDVKM. V lost 8 bases to trimming and J lost 4 bases, with 9 bases between them. There are 12 residues in the CDR3. The CDR3 DNA sequence: TGTGCCAGCTATATGCAGAATCAGCCCCAGCATTTT. Protein sequence: CASYMQNQPQHF.

The V call is TRBV6-5, the J call TRBJ1-2; D uncertain. Germline V gene data show CDR1 as MNHEY and CDR2 as SVGAGI. Trimming shortened V by 6 bases and J by 5 bases, and 19 bases separated the two germline ends. The CDR3 runs 15 residues. This CDR3 is CASRRDWLSIYGYTF. The CDR3 region has the DNA TGTGCCAGCAGACGAGACTGGCTCTCAATATATGGCTACACCTTC.

The chain recombines TRBV5-1 with TRBJ2-2, with unresolved D. V was shortened by 6 bases and J by 3 bases, with 3 bases between the two germline ends. The CDR3 runs 11 residues. The germline V gene encodes CDR1 SGHRS and CDR2 YFSETQ. CDR3 sequence reads: CASTDTGELFF. The CDR3 DNA sequence: TGCGCCAGCACCGACACCGGGGAGCTGTTTTTT.

V is TRBV18 and J is TRBJ1-1; TRBD1 might be the D (5 bases). Germline-derived CDR1 and CDR2 are KGHSH and LQKENI. The CDR3 loop spans 15 amino acids. Trimming took off 0 bases at V and 3 bases at J, with 11 bases between the two ends. CDR3 bases: TGTGCCAGCTCACCACCGGTCAGGGAATACACTGAAGCTTTCTTT. Translated, it gives CASSPPVREYTEAFF.

This clone was recorded a few times. J is TRBJ1-5 and V is TRBV5-5, with D possibly matching TRBD1 (6 bases). CDR3 length equals 16 residues. The germline gives CDR1 SGHKS, CDR2 YYEKEE (reference sequence). Trimming left V 4 bases short and J 8 bases short, with 22 bases between. The CDR3 DNA sequence: TGTGCCAGCAGCCCAAGGGGGACGCTACTCGGGGAGCCCCAGCATTTT. Protein: CASSPRGTLLGEPQHF.

The chain employs TRBV24-1 and TRBJ1-2; no definite D call. Trimming pared 1 base from V and 8 bases from J, leaving 10 bases between. The length of the CDR3 is 13 residues. From germline, CDR1 is KGHDR and CDR2 SFDVKD. The CDR3 here is CATSDFEGGGYTF. The DNA of the CDR3 is TGTGCCACCAGTGATTTTGAGGGAGGCGGCTACACCTTC.

The rearrangement uses TRBV7-6 and TRBJ1-6; 9 bases are shared with TRBD1. V lost 5 bases to trimming and J lost 4 bases; unmatched junction nucleotides: 3. The CDR3 contains 15 residues. Germline CDR1 reads SGHVS; CDR2 reads FNYEAQ. CDR3 sequence: CASSLGTGYNSPLHF. CDR3 bases: TGTGCCAGCAGCCTCGGGACAGGGTATAATTCACCCCTCCACTTT.

This CDR3 reads CASTSGGAGYTQYF. The CDR3 DNA follows: TGTGCCAGCACTAGCGGGGGGGCCGGGTATACGCAGTATTTT. J is TRBJ2-3 and V is TRBV6-6; 12 positions agree with TRBD2. V dropped 7 bases and J dropped 7; count of bases not matched to a gene: 6. The length of the CDR3 is 14 residues. Germline V gives CDR1 MNHNY, CDR2 SVGAGI (reference sequence).